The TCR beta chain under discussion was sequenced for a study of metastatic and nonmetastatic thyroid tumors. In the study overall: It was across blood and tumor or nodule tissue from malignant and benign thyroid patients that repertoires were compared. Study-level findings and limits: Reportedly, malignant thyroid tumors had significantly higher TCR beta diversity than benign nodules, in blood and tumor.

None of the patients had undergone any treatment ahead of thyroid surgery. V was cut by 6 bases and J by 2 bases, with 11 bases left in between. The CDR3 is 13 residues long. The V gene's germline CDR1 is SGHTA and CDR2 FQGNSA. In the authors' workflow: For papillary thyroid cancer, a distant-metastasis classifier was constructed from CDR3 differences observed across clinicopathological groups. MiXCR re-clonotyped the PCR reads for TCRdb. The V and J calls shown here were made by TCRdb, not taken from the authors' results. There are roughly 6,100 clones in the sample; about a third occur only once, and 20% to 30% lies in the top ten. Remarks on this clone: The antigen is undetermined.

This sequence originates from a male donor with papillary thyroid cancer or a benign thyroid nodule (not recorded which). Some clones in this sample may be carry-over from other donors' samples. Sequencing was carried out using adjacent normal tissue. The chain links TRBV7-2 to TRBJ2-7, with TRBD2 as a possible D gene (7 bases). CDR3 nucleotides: TGTGCCAGCAGGGGGGGGGCAGCCTACGAGCAGTACTTC. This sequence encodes CASRGGAAYEQYF.